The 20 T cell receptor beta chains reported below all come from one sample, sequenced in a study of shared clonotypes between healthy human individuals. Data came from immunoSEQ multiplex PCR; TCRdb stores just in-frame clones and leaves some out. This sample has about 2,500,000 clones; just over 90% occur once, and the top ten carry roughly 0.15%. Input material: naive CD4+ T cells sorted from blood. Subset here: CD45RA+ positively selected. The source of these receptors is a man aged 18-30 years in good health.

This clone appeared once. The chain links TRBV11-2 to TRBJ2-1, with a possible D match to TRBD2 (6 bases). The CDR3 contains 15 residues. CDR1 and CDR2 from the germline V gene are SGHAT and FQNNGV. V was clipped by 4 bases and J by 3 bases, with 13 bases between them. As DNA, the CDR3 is TGTGCCAGCAGCTCTCTGTCGGGGGACTACAATGAGCAGTTCTTC. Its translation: CASSSLSGDYNEQFF.

The CDR3 DNA follows: TGCAGTGTTAGGACAGATGAAGCTTTCTTT. Translated: CSVRTDEAFF. The V and J genes are TRBV20-1 and TRBJ1-1; a weak D match, TRBD1 (6 bases). The length of the CDR3 is 10 residues. Trimming took 7 bases from V and 7 from J, leaving 10 bases between them. Germline CDR1 and CDR2: DFQATT and SNEGSKA (reference sequence).

CDR3 loop: CASSQVGSVLFETQYF. CDR3 coding DNA: TGCGCCAGCAGCCAAGTCGGTTCAGTTTTGTTCGAGACCCAGTACTTC. The chain carries TRBV4-1 and TRBJ2-5, with D hard to call. The V gene lost 1 base and the J gene lost 5 bases, with 17 bases spanning the gap. In germline, CDR1 is MGHRA, CDR2 YSYEKL. The CDR3 is 16 residues long.

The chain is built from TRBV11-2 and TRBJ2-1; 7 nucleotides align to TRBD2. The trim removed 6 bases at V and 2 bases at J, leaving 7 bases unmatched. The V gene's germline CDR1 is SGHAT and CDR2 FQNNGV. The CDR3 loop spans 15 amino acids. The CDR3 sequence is CASRYLAETYNEQFF. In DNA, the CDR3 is TGTGCCAGCAGGTACCTAGCGGAAACCTACAATGAGCAGTTCTTC. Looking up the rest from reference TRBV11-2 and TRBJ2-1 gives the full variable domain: EAGVAQSPRYKIIEKRQSVAFWCNPISGHATLYWYQQILGQGPKLLIQFQNNGVVDDSQLPKDRFSAERLKGVDSTLKIQPAKLEDSAVYLCASRYLAETYNEQFFGPGTRLTVL.

CDR3 nucleotides: TGTGCCGCCCAGAGGGGAGTGAACACTGAAGCTTTCTTT. This encodes CAAQRGVNTEAFF. The chain links TRBV6-5 to TRBJ1-1, with a possible D match to TRBD1 (5 bases). V was cut by 11 bases and J by 0 bases, with 13 bases left in between. The CDR3 totals 13 residues. Germline-derived CDR1 and CDR2 are MNHEY and SVGAGI.

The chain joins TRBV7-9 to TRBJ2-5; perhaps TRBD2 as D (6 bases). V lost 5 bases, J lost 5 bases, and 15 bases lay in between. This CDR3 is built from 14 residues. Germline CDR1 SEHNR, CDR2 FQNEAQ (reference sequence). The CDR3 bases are TGTGCCAGCAGCCTTCTAGCGCATCAGGAGACCCAGTACTTC. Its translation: CASSLLAHQETQYF.

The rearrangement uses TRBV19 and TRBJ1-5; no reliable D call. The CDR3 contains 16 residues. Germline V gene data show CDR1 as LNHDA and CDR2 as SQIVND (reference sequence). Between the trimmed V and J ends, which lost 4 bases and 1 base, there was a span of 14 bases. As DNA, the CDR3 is TGTGCCAGTAGTAGGGCGGTCGGCGGCAGCAATCAGCCCCAGCATTTT. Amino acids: CASSRAVGGSNQPQHF.

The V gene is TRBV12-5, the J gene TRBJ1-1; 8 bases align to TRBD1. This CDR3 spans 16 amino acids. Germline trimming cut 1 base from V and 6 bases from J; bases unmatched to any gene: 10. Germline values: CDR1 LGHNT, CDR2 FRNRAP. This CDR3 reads CASGLAKTGGVAEAFF. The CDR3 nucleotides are TGTGCTAGTGGTTTGGCAAAAACAGGGGGAGTTGCTGAAGCTTTCTTT.

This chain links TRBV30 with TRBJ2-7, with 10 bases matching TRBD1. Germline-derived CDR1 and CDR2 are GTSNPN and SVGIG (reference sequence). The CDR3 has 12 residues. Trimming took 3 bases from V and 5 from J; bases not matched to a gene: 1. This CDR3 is CAWSDRGHEQYF. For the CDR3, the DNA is TGTGCCTGGAGCGACAGGGGGCACGAGCAGTACTTC.

The CDR3 loop reads CASSLTTSLSRGETQYF. The CDR3 region has the DNA TGCGCCAGCAGCTTGACGACTAGCTTATCCCGGGGGGAGACCCAGTACTTC. This chain uses TRBV5-1 with TRBJ2-5; 7 bases agree with TRBD2. CDR1 is SGHRS and CDR2 is YFSETQ in the germline V gene. The junction had 14 bases not matched to a gene; V was cut back by 1 base and J by 5 bases. The CDR3 has 17 residues.

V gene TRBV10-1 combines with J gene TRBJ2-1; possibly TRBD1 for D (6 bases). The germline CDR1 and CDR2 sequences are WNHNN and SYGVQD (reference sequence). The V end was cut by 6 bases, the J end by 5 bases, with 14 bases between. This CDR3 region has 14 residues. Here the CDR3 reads CASSPQGRNNEQFF. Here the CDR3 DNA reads TGCGCCAGCAGCCCCCAGGGGCGCAACAATGAGCAGTTCTTC.

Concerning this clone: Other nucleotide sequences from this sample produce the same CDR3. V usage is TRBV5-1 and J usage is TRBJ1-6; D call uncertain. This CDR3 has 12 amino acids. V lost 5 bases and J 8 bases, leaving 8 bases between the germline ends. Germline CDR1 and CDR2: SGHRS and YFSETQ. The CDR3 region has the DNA TGCGCCAGCAGTAGTGGCGATTCACCCCTCCACTTT. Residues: CASSSGDSPLHF.

The CDR3 DNA reads as TGTGCCATCAGACGGACTGACGTAGATACGCAGTATTTT. It translates to CAIRRTDVDTQYF. V gene TRBV10-3 combines with J gene TRBJ2-3; tentatively, D is TRBD2 (5 bases). The CDR3 is 13 amino acids. With 6 bases removed from V and 5 bases from J, the gap between germline ends came to 12 bases. The V gene's germline CDR1 is ENHRY and CDR2 SYGVKD.

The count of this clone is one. Here the CDR3 DNA reads TGTGCCAGCAGTCCCAGGCGGGGAGACTCCTACGAGCAGTACTTC. Translation: CASSPRRGDSYEQYF. The chain links TRBV7-2 to TRBJ2-7; the D gene is possibly TRBD2 (6 bases). The V and J ends lost 6 bases and 0 bases respectively, with 15 bases between them. The CDR3 is 15 residues long. From germline, CDR1 is SGHTA and CDR2 FQGNSA. The whole variable domain, filled in from reference TRBV7-2 and TRBJ2-7, reads GAGVSQSPSNKVTEKGKDVELRCDPISGHTALYWYRQSLGQGLEFLIYFQGNSAPDKSGLPSDRFSAERTGGSVSTLTIQRTQQEDSAVYLCASSPRRGDSYEQYFGPGTRLTVT.

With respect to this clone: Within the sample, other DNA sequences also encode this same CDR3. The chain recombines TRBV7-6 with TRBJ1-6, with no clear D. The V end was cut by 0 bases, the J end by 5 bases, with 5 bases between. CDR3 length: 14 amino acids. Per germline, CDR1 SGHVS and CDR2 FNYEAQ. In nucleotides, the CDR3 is TGTGCCAGCAGCTTAGCGCCGGATAATTCACCCCTCCACTTT. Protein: CASSLAPDNSPLHF.

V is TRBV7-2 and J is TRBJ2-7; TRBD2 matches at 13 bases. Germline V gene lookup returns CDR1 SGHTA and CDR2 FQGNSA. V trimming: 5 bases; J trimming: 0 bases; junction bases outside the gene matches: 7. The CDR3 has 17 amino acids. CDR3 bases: TGTGCCAGCAGCCGGACTAGCGGGGGTCTCGGCTCCTACGAGCAGTACTTC. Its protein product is CASSRTSGGLGSYEQYF.

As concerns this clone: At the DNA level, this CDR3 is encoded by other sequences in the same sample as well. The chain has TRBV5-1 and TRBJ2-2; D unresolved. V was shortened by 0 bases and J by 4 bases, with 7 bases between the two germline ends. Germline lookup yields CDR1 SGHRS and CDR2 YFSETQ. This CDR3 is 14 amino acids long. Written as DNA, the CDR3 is TGCGCCAGCAGCTTGGGTCAGACCACCGGGGAGCTGTTTTTT. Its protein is CASSLGQTTGELFF.

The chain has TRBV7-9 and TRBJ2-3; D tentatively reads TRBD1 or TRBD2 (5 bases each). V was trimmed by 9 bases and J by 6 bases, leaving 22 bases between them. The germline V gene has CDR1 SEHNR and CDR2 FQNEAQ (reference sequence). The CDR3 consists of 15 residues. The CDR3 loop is CASTGRAGYFDTQYF. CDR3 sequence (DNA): TGTGCCAGTACGGGGCGGGCAGGTTATTTTGATACGCAGTATTTT.

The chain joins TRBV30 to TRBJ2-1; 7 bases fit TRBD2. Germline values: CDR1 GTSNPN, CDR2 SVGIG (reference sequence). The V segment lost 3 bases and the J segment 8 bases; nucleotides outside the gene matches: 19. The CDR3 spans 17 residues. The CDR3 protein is CAWSRSLLFGGDDEQFF. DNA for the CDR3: TGTGCCTGGAGCCGATCGCTTCTCTTTGGGGGGGATGATGAGCAGTTCTTC. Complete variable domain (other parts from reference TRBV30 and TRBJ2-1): SQTIHQWPATLVQPVGSPLSLECTVEGTSNPNLYWYRQAAGRGLQLLFYSVGIGQISSEVPQNLSASRPQDRQFILSSKKLLLSDSGFYLCAWSRSLLFGGDDEQFFGPGTRLTVL.

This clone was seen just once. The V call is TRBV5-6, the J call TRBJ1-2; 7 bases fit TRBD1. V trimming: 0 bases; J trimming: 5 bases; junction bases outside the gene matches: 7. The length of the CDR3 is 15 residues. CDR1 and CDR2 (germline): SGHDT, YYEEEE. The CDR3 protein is CASSLDSGTAYGYTF. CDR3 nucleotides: TGTGCCAGCAGCTTGGATTCGGGGACAGCGTATGGCTACACCTTC.